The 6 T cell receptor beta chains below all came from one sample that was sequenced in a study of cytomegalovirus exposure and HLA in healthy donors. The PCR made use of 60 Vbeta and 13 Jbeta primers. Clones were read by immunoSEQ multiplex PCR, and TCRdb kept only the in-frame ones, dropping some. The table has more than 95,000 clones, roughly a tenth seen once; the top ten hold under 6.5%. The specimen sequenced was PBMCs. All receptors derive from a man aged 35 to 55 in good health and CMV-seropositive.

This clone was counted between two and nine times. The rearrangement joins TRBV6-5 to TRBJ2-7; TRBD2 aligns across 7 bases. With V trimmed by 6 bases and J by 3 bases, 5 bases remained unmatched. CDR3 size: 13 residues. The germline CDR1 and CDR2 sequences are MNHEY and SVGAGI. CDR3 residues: CASRRSGYYEQYF. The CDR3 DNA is TGTGCCAGCAGGCGTAGCGGGTACTACGAGCAGTACTTC.

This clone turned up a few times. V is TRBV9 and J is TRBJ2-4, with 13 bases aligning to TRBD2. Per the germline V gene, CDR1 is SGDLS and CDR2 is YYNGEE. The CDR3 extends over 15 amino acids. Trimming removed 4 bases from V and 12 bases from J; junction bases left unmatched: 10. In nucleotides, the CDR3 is TGTGCCAGCAGCTTAGGACTAGCGGGAGTCGAGGGTCAGTACTTC. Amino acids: CASSLGLAGVEGQYF.

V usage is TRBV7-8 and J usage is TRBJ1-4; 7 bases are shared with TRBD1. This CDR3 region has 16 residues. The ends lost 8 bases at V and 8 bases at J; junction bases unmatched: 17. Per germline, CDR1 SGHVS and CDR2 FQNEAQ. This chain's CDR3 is CASGIASGQGVEKLFF. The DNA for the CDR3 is TGTGCCAGCGGGATAGCGTCAGGGCAGGGGGTGGAAAAACTGTTTTTT.

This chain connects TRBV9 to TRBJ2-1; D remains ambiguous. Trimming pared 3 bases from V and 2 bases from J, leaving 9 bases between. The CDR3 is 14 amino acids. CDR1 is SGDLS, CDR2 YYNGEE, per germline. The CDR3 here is CASSEEYPYNEQFF. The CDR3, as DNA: TGTGCCAGCAGCGAAGAGTACCCCTACAATGAGCAGTTCTTC. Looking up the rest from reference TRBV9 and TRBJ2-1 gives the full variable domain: DSGVTQTPKHLITATGQRVTLRCSPRSGDLSVYWYQQSLDQGLQFLIQYYNGEERAKGNILERFSAQQFPDLHSELNLSSLELGDSALYFCASSEEYPYNEQFFGPGTRLTVL.

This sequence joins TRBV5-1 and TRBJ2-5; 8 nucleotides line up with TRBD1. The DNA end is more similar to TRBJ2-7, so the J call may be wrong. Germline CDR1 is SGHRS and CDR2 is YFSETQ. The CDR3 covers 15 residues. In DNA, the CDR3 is TGCGCCAGCAGCAATTTGGACAGGGAAGCCTACGAGCAGTACTTC. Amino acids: CASSNLDREAYEQYF.

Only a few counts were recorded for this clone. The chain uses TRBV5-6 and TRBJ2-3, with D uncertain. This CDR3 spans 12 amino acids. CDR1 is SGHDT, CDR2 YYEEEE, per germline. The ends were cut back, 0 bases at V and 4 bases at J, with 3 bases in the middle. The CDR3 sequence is CASSLGADTQYF. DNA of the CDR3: TGTGCCAGCAGCTTGGGAGCAGATACGCAGTATTTT.